A selection of T cell receptor beta chains follows, all from one sample in a study of shared clonotypes between healthy human individuals. TCRdb's copy holds only in-frame clones and misses some; the assay was immunoSEQ multiplex PCR. Of about 1,500,000 clones detected, over 95% appear once; the ten largest clones hold over 1%. The sample comprised naive CD4+ T cells sorted from blood. The receptors shown here come from a man aged 30 to 39 in good health. CDR3s include the opening cysteine and the closing phenylalanine or tryptophan. Fields, in order: V gene, J gene, clone size, D gene, CDR3 length, CDR3 protein, CDR3 DNA. D genes are given only for firm matches. Clone size, where shown, is once, few, many, or a class for clones that have expanded.

v_gene: TRBV5-4
j_gene: TRBJ2-1
abundance: .
d_gene: TRBD2
len: 15
CDR3aa: CASSPSLAGANEQFF
CDR3nt: TGTGCCAGCAGCCCGTCTTTAGCGGGAGCCAATGAGCAGTTCTTC

v_gene: TRBV7-8
j_gene: TRBJ2-1
abundance: .
d_gene: TRBD2
len: 20
CDR3aa: CASSSRPGLAGVFKKGEQFF
CDR3nt: TGTGCCAGCAGCTCCCGTCCGGGACTAGCGGGAGTGTTTAAGAAAGGTGAGCAGTTCTTC

v_gene: TRBV20-1
j_gene: TRBJ2-1
abundance: .
d_gene: .
len: 10
CDR3aa: CSAPKLEQFF
CDR3nt: TGCAGTGCCCCGAAACTTGAGCAGTTCTTC

v_gene: TRBV27
j_gene: TRBJ2-7
abundance: .
d_gene: .
len: 16
CDR3aa: CASRMRQATVPYEQYF
CDR3nt: TGTGCCAGCAGAATGCGACAGGCAACGGTCCCCTACGAGCAGTACTTC

v_gene: TRBV11-2
j_gene: TRBJ1-2
abundance: .
d_gene: TRBD1
len: 19
CDR3aa: CASSLATGTGDLANYGYTF
CDR3nt: TGTGCCAGCAGCTTAGCGACCGGGACAGGTGATCTCGCTAACTATGGCTACACCTTC

v_gene: TRBV7-8
j_gene: TRBJ1-4
abundance: .
d_gene: .
len: 14
CDR3aa: CASSRYGGDEKLFF
CDR3nt: TGTGCCAGCAGCCGATACGGGGGGGATGAAAAACTGTTTTTT

v_gene: TRBV10-3
j_gene: TRBJ2-3
abundance: .
d_gene: TRBD2
len: 15
CDR3aa: CAIRGLAEHTDTQYF
CDR3nt: TGTGCCATCAGGGGGCTAGCGGAGCACACAGATACGCAGTATTTT

v_gene: TRBV5-8
j_gene: TRBJ2-5
abundance: .
d_gene: .
len: 14
CDR3aa: CASSSWDTQETQYF
CDR3nt: TGTGCCAGCAGCTCCTGGGACACCCAAGAGACCCAGTACTTC

v_gene: TRBV2
j_gene: TRBJ2-7
abundance: .
d_gene: .
len: 13
CDR3aa: CASDPGPIPGAYF
CDR3nt: TGTGCCAGTGACCCCGGACCCATCCCGGGAGCGTACTTC

v_gene: TRBV27
j_gene: TRBJ2-3
abundance: .
d_gene: TRBD2
len: 14
CDR3aa: CASSSGRAVDTQYF
CDR3nt: TGTGCCAGCAGTAGCGGGAGGGCGGTGGATACGCAGTATTTT

v_gene: TRBV5-5
j_gene: TRBJ2-7
abundance: .
d_gene: .
len: 15
CDR3aa: CASSLEPTSIHEQYF
CDR3nt: TGTGCCAGCAGCTTGGAACCGACTAGTATCCACGAGCAGTACTTC

v_gene: TRBV7-7
j_gene: TRBJ2-1
abundance: .
d_gene: TRBD2
len: 21
CDR3aa: CADHPPEPGLAGGQKSNEQFF
CDR3nt: TGTGCTGACCATCCTCCAGAACCGGGACTAGCGGGAGGCCAAAAGTCCAATGAGCAGTTCTTC

v_gene: TRBV5-1
j_gene: TRBJ2-2
abundance: .
d_gene: .
len: 16
CDR3aa: CASASMGGPNTGELFF
CDR3nt: TGCGCCAGCGCCTCCATGGGGGGGCCGAACACCGGGGAGCTGTTTTTT

v_gene: TRBV10-3
j_gene: TRBJ2-2
abundance: .
d_gene: .
len: 16
CDR3aa: CAISEGSEINTGELFF
CDR3nt: TGTGCCATCAGTGAGGGCAGCGAGATCAACACCGGGGAGCTGTTTTTT

v_gene: TRBV4-1
j_gene: TRBJ1-1
abundance: .
d_gene: .
len: 14
CDR3aa: CASSQGTGDTEAFF
CDR3nt: TGCGCCAGCAGCCAAGGGACGGGTGACACTGAAGCTTTCTTT

v_gene: TRBV30
j_gene: TRBJ1-3
abundance: .
d_gene: .
len: 14
CDR3aa: CAWSVGLSGNTIYF
CDR3nt: TGTGCCTGGAGTGTGGGGCTATCTGGAAACACCATATATTTT

v_gene: TRBV7-6
j_gene: TRBJ2-3
abundance: .
d_gene: TRBD2
len: 13
CDR3aa: CASSLGLADTQYF
CDR3nt: TGTGCCAGCAGCTTAGGACTAGCTGATACGCAGTATTTT

v_gene: TRBV7-2
j_gene: TRBJ2-7
abundance: .
d_gene: .
len: 13
CDR3aa: CASSWGQTYEQYF
CDR3nt: TGTGCCAGCAGCTGGGGTCAGACCTACGAGCAGTACTTC

v_gene: TRBV19
j_gene: TRBJ2-3
abundance: .
d_gene: .
len: 16
CDR3aa: CASTPGLGHSVGTQYF
CDR3nt: TGTGCCAGTACACCGGGCCTAGGGCATTCGGTCGGTACGCAGTATTTT

v_gene: TRBV19
j_gene: TRBJ2-7
abundance: .
d_gene: .
len: 13
CDR3aa: CASKRQPLDEQYF
CDR3nt: TGTGCCAGTAAACGACAGCCCCTCGACGAGCAGTACTTC

v_gene: TRBV28
j_gene: TRBJ1-5
abundance: .
d_gene: .
len: 13
CDR3aa: CASSWGGIQPQHF
CDR3nt: TGTGCCAGCAGTTGGGGGGGGATTCAGCCCCAGCATTTT

v_gene: TRBV7-3
j_gene: TRBJ2-2
abundance: once
d_gene: TRBD2
len: 16
CDR3aa: CASSTIAGAGSGELFF
CDR3nt: TGTGCCAGCAGCACCATAGCGGGAGCTGGGTCCGGGGAGCTGTTTTTT

v_gene: TRBV2
j_gene: TRBJ1-1
abundance: .
d_gene: .
len: 14
CDR3aa: CASIPLTMNTEAFF
CDR3nt: TGTGCCAGCATCCCCTTAACCATGAACACTGAAGCTTTCTTT

v_gene: TRBV11-2
j_gene: TRBJ2-7
abundance: .
d_gene: .
len: 13
CDR3aa: CASSLIQGSEQYF
CDR3nt: TGTGCCAGCAGCTTAATCCAGGGCAGCGAGCAGTACTTC

v_gene: TRBV7-2
j_gene: TRBJ2-1
abundance: .
d_gene: TRBD2
len: 18
CDR3aa: CASSLVWLAGARDNEQFF
CDR3nt: TGTGCCAGCAGCTTAGTGTGGCTAGCGGGCGCTAGGGACAATGAGCAGTTCTTC

v_gene: TRBV5-6
j_gene: TRBJ2-1
abundance: .
d_gene: .
len: 15
CDR3aa: CASSLRDRRWNEQFF
CDR3nt: TGTGCCAGCAGCTTGCGGGACCGAAGGTGGAATGAGCAGTTCTTC

v_gene: TRBV29-1
j_gene: TRBJ1-5
abundance: .
d_gene: .
len: 13
CDR3aa: CSVGFRGDQPQHF
CDR3nt: TGCAGCGTTGGGTTCAGGGGCGATCAGCCCCAGCATTTT

v_gene: TRBV28
j_gene: TRBJ2-2
abundance: .
d_gene: TRBD1
len: 16
CDR3aa: CASSLRTGFHTGELFF
CDR3nt: TGTGCCAGCAGCCTACGGACAGGGTTCCACACCGGGGAGCTGTTTTTT

v_gene: TRBV10-3
j_gene: TRBJ1-4
abundance: once
d_gene: TRBD1
len: 14
CDR3aa: CAIRATGAGEKLFF
CDR3nt: TGTGCCATCAGAGCTACAGGGGCGGGGGAAAAACTGTTTTTT

v_gene: TRBV29-1
j_gene: TRBJ2-3
abundance: .
d_gene: .
len: 11
CDR3aa: CSVTLTDTQYF
CDR3nt: TGCAGCGTTACACTCACAGATACGCAGTATTTT

v_gene: TRBV29-1
j_gene: TRBJ1-5
abundance: .
d_gene: .
len: 14
CDR3aa: CSGKEAGGNQPQHF
CDR3nt: TGCAGCGGGAAGGAAGCAGGGGGCAATCAGCCCCAGCATTTT

v_gene: TRBV7-8
j_gene: TRBJ2-2
abundance: .
d_gene: .
len: 13
CDR3aa: CASSLDGVGELFF
CDR3nt: TGTGCCAGCAGCTTGGATGGTGTCGGGGAGCTGTTTTTT

v_gene: TRBV21-1
j_gene: TRBJ2-1
abundance: .
d_gene: .
len: 11
CDR3aa: CARETNNEQFF
CDR3nt: TGTGCCAGAGAGACCAACAATGAGCAGTTCTTC

v_gene: TRBV7-8
j_gene: TRBJ2-1
abundance: .
d_gene: .
len: 17
CDR3aa: CASSQTRDRQFYNEQFF
CDR3nt: TGTGCCAGCAGCCAAACCAGAGACAGGCAATTCTACAATGAGCAGTTCTTC

v_gene: TRBV14
j_gene: TRBJ1-4
abundance: .
d_gene: TRBD1
len: 15
CDR3aa: CASSQLGQGNEKLFF
CDR3nt: TGTGCCAGCAGCCAATTGGGACAGGGGAATGAAAAACTGTTTTTT

v_gene: TRBV29-1
j_gene: TRBJ2-2
abundance: .
d_gene: .
len: 14
CDR3aa: CSVEVNQNTGELFF
CDR3nt: TGCAGCGTTGAAGTCAACCAGAACACCGGGGAGCTGTTTTTT

v_gene: TRBV2
j_gene: TRBJ2-1
abundance: .
d_gene: TRBD2
len: 16
CDR3aa: CASSEMYQGTSGGQFF
CDR3nt: TGTGCCAGCAGTGAGATGTATCAGGGGACTAGCGGGGGGCAGTTCTTC

v_gene: TRBV6-1
j_gene: TRBJ1-5
abundance: .
d_gene: .
len: 15
CDR3aa: CASSEGYYSNQPQHF
CDR3nt: TGTGCCAGCAGTGAGGGGTACTATAGCAATCAGCCCCAGCATTTT

v_gene: TRBV11-2
j_gene: TRBJ2-2
abundance: .
d_gene: .
len: 14
CDR3aa: CASSLTGNTGELFF
CDR3nt: TGTGCCAGCAGCTTAACAGGGAACACCGGGGAGCTGTTTTTT

v_gene: TRBV5-6
j_gene: TRBJ2-1
abundance: once
d_gene: .
len: 12
CDR3aa: CASSFPGTEQFF
CDR3nt: TGTGCCAGCAGCTTCCCCGGAACCGAGCAGTTCTTC

v_gene: TRBV29-1
j_gene: TRBJ2-7
abundance: .
d_gene: TRBD2
len: 13
CDR3aa: CSVRTSGSYEQYF
CDR3nt: TGCAGCGTGAGGACTAGCGGGAGTTACGAGCAGTACTTC

v_gene: TRBV11-2
j_gene: TRBJ2-7
abundance: .
d_gene: .
len: 16
CDR3aa: CASSLERQDATYEQYF
CDR3nt: TGTGCCAGCAGCTTAGAGCGACAGGATGCAACCTACGAGCAGTACTTC

v_gene: TRBV11-2
j_gene: TRBJ2-1
abundance: .
d_gene: .
len: 19
CDR3aa: CASSLASISNLKWGNEQFF
CDR3nt: TGTGCCAGCAGCTTAGCCTCCATCAGTAATTTAAAGTGGGGCAATGAGCAGTTCTTC

v_gene: TRBV9
j_gene: TRBJ2-3
abundance: .
d_gene: .
len: 15
CDR3aa: CASSVGIEPHWTQYF
CDR3nt: TGTGCCAGCAGCGTAGGGATAGAACCCCATTGGACGCAGTATTTT

v_gene: TRBV6-1
j_gene: TRBJ1-1
abundance: .
d_gene: .
len: 14
CDR3aa: CASSRTPGGTEAFF
CDR3nt: TGTGCCAGCAGCCGCACCCCAGGTGGGACTGAAGCTTTCTTT

v_gene: TRBV28
j_gene: TRBJ2-7
abundance: .
d_gene: TRBD2
len: 14
CDR3aa: CASSRTSGSGEQYF
CDR3nt: TGTGCCAGCAGTCGGACTAGCGGGAGTGGCGAGCAGTACTTC

v_gene: TRBV6-5
j_gene: TRBJ2-5
abundance: .
d_gene: TRBD1
len: 14
CDR3aa: CASSMHRGGETQYF
CDR3nt: TGTGCCAGCAGCATGCACAGGGGCGGCGAGACCCAGTACTTC